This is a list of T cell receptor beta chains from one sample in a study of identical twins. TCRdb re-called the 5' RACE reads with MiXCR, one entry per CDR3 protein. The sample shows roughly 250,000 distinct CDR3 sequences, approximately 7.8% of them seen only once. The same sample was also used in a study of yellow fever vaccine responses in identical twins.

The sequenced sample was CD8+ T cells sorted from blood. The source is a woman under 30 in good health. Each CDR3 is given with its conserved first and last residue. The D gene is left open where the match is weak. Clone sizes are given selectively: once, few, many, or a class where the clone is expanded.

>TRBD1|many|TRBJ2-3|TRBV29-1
TGCAGCGTTGAAGTAGGGGGCGGGACAGATACGCAGTATTTT
CSVEVGGGTDTQYF
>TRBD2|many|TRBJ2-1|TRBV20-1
TGCAGTGCCCTGGACGGGGGGAGCTCCTACAATGAGCAGTTCTTC
CSALDGGSSYNEQFF
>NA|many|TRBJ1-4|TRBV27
TGTGCCAGCAGTTTGTGGGCTGCGAATGAAAAACTGTTTTTT
CASSLWAANEKLFF
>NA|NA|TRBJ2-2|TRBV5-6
TGTGCCAGCAGCTCGGACCTTCTCTGCGGGGAGCTGTTTTTT
CASSSDLLCGELFF
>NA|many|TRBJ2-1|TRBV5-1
TGCGCCAGCAGCGCGGACTCGAGCTCCTACAATGAGCAGTTCTTC
CASSADSSSYNEQFF
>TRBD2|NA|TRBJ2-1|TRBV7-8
TGTGCCAGCAGCACGACTAGCGGGAGTGGAAATGAGCAGTTCTTC
CASSTTSGSGNEQFF
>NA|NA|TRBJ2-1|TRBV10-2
TGCGCCAGCAGTGCCTCAGGGGAGCAGTTCTTC
CASSASGEQFF
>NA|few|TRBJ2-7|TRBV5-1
TGCGCCAGCAGCCCTGGGGCGACAGGCGACGAGCAGTACTTC
CASSPGATGDEQYF
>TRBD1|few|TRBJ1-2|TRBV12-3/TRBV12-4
TGTGCCAGCAAGGGAAAGGGGGCAACTAACTATGGCTACACCTTC
CASKGKGATNYGYTF
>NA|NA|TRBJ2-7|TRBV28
TGTGCCAGCAGCCCGGGGGTGGGGGAGCAGTACTTC
CASSPGVGEQYF
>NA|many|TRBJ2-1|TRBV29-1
TGCAGCGTTGAAGAGGTATACAATGAGCAGTTCTTC
CSVEEVYNEQFF
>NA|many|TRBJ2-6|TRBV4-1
TGCGCCAGCAGCCAGGACAGCAGCTCTGGGGCCAACGTCCTGACTTTC
CASSQDSSSGANVLTF
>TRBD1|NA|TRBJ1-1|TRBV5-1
TGCGCCAGCAGCTTGGAGGACAGGGGGCGGGGGAACACTGAAGCTTTCTTT
CASSLEDRGRGNTEAFF
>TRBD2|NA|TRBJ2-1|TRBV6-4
TGTGCCAACCAATGCGGGGGCTCCTACAATGAGCAGTTCTTC
CANQCGGSYNEQFF
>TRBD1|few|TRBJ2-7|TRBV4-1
TGCGCCAGCAGCCAAGAAGGCGGGACAGGGGGTTGGGAGCAGTACTTC
CASSQEGGTGGWEQYF
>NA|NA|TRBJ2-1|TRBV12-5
TGTGCTAGTGGTAGTGGACGAACGAGCTCCTACAATGAGCAGTTCTTC
CASGSGRTSSYNEQFF
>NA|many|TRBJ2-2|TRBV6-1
TGTGCCAGCCTGGCCGGTCCCTACACCGGGGAGCTGTTTTTT
CASLAGPYTGELFF
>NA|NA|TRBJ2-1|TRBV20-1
TGCAGTGCGGATCACAATGAGCAGTTCTTC
CSADHNEQFF
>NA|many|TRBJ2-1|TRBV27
TGTGCCAGCAGTTTAAGCCTGAACAATGAGCAGTTCTTC
CASSLSLNNEQFF
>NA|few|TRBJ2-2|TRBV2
TGTGCCAGCAGTGAAGACACAGCGCACACCGGGGAGCTGTTTTTT
CASSEDTAHTGELFF
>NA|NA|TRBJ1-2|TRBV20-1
TGCAGTGCTCCCTGGGGTAATAACTATGGCTACACCTTC
CSAPWGNNYGYTF
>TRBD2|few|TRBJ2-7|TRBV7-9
TGTGCCAGCAGCTTAGTTATCCAGCGGGATTCCTACGAGCAGTACTTC
CASSLVIQRDSYEQYF
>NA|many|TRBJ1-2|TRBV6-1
TGTGCCAGCAGTGTCCTGGGCAGGGACGACTATGGCTACACCTTC
CASSVLGRDDYGYTF
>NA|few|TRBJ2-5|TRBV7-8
TGTGCCAGCAGCCCTATACGGAATCAAGAGACCCAGTACTTC
CASSPIRNQETQYF
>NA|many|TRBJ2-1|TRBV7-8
TGTGCCAGCAGCTACTCTACAACAGCCTACAATGAGCAGTTCTTC
CASSYSTTAYNEQFF
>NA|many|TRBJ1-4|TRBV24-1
TGTGCCACCAGTGACACGATGGGGGGCCACGAAAAACTGTTTTTT
CATSDTMGGHEKLFF
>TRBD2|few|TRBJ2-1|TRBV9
TGTGCCAGCAGCTCCCTAGCGGGAGGTCAGAATGAGCAGTTCTTC
CASSSLAGGQNEQFF
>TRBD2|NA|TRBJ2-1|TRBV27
TGTGCCAGCAGTCGCCTCACTAGCGGGGGGGCCAATGAGCAGTTCTTC
CASSRLTSGGANEQFF
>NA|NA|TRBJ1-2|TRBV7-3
TGTGCCAGCAGCTTAGAAGGGTGGAATGGCTACACCTTC
CASSLEGWNGYTF
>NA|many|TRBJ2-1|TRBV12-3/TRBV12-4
TGTGCATCGCAGAGTGATGAGCAGTTCTTC
CASQSDEQFF
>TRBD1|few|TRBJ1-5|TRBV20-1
TGCAGTGCTAGACATTACGGACAGGCGAATCAGCCCCAGCATTTT
CSARHYGQANQPQHF
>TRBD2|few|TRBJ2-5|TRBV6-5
TGTGCCAGCAGTTACCGGGGGGGAATCGGAGAGACCCAGTACTTC
CASSYRGGIGETQYF
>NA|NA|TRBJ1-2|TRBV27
TGTGCCAGCAGTTTCAGTGGGGGGGGCTATGGCTACACCTTC
CASSFSGGGYGYTF
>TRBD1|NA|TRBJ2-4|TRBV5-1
TGCGCCAGCAGCGATACAGGGGGCCCTATTCAGTACTTC
CASSDTGGPIQYF
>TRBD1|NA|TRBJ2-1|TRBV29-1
TGCAGCGTTGAAAAAACAGGGGGCTTCGGGAACAATGAGCAGTTCTTC
CSVEKTGGFGNNEQFF
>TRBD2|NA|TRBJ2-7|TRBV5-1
TGCGCCAGCAGCGTAGTGGTAGCGGGCCGCGACGAGCAGTACTTC
CASSVVVAGRDEQYF